This T cell receptor (beta chain) was profiled in a study of T-cell memory formation after mild COVID-19. About the study: TCR clustering was largely donor specific. The study, taken as a whole, reports: Clones contracting across day 15 to 85 had a balanced CD4/CD8 profile; later expanding clones leaned CD4+.

V lost 0 bases, J lost 10 bases, and 13 bases lay in between. Per the germline V gene, CDR1 is MNHEY and CDR2 is SVGEGT. The CDR3 consists of 14 residues. Concerning this clonotype: The target antigen is unknown.

TCRdb re-derived calls from the 5' RACE reads in MiXCR, one entry per CDR3 protein. The data hold 200,000 to 250,000 distinct CDR3 sequences, with 9.5% observed a single time. V gene TRBV6-2 or TRBV6-3 combines with J gene TRBJ2-1; D may be TRBD1 (6 bases). Sequenced input: PBMCs or a T cell subset sorted from them (not recorded which). The TCR sequence derives from a man aged 18 to 29 who had mild COVID-19 (a few samples of this study predate the infection). Cell type and time point are not known. The CDR3 loop is CASSYSLGAREQFF. The CDR3 nucleotides are TGTGCCAGCAGTTACTCGCTGGGGGCAAGGGAGCAGTTCTTC.